This entry is about one T cell receptor (beta chain). The CDR3 is made up of 18 amino acids. CDR1 is KGHSH, CDR2 LQKENI, per germline. V lost 0 bases, J lost 5 bases, and 12 bases stayed unmatched. The sample originates from a study of blood T cell repertoires in COVID-19. Authors' processing steps: Researchers report that nucleated cell counts were estimated from reference gene primer amplification. Clones were read by immunoSEQ multiplex PCR, and TCRdb kept only the in-frame ones, dropping some. V, J and clone size were drawn from that table, and D and trimming were deduced from the DNA. This table holds about 140,000 clones, approximately 80% found once.

This receptor was identified in a woman older than 75 in a cohort sampled during active or convalescent COVID-19. Sample: peripheral blood. The chain uses TRBV18 and TRBJ1-1; TRBD1 agrees at 10 bases. This chain's CDR3 is CASSPPGVWGTGVTEAFF. The CDR3 DNA reads as TGTGCCAGCTCACCACCGGGGGTTTGGGGGACAGGGGTTACTGAAGCTTTCTTT.